This T cell receptor beta chain was captured by sequencing in a study of shared clonotypes between healthy human individuals. Clones were sequenced by immunoSEQ multiplex PCR, and TCRdb holds only the in-frame ones, with some missing. The sample carries nearly 2 million clones, 85% to 95% recorded once. In the naive CD8 group, cells lacked CD45RO and were positively selected for CCR7, so terminally differentiated effector memory CD45RA+ cells were left out. The CDR3 is 13 residues long. Germline assignment: CDR1 MNHEY and CDR2 SMNVEV (reference sequence). Trimming left V 5 bases short and J 7 bases short, with 12 bases between.

The rearrangement links TRBV27 to TRBJ2-1; D might be TRBD2 (6 bases). The specimen was naive CD8+ T cells sorted from blood. The receptor's source is a young man in good health. In DNA form, the CDR3 reads TGTGCCAGCAGTCCTGGGACTGTGAATGAGCAGTTCTTC. It encodes CASSPGTVNEQFF.